One and the same sample provided the 30 T cell receptor beta chains below, sequenced in a study of response to subunit inactivated influenza vaccine. TCRdb fed the RT-PCR reads into MiXCR, producing one record per CDR3 protein. Among a few hundred thousand distinct CDR3 sequences listed, roughly 20% were seen once. Sequences were derived from PBMCs from blood, sampled less than 22 months after vaccination. All receptors come from a man aged 45-69 years who received an inactivated influenza vaccine.

This sequence joins TRBV7-2 and TRBJ2-1, with D unclear. The CDR3 extends over 11 amino acids. Per germline, CDR1 SGHTA and CDR2 FQGNSA. Trimming took off 3 bases at V and 8 bases at J, with 5 bases between the two ends. CDR3 in amino acids: CASSFNDEQFF. The CDR3 DNA reads as TGTGCCAGCAGCTTCAACGATGAGCAGTTCTTC.

The table lists this clonotype with a few counts. The V gene is TRBV5-4, the J gene TRBJ2-7, with D perhaps TRBD2 (6 bases). The length of the CDR3 is 13 residues. Germline V lookup: CDR1 SGHNT, CDR2 YYREEE (reference sequence). V gave up 4 bases and J gave up 4 bases, with 12 bases separating them. The CDR3 DNA reads TGTGCCAGCAGCCCGGACGGAGGGTACGAGCAGTACTTC. The encoded protein is CASSPDGGYEQYF.

V usage is TRBV6-1 and J usage is TRBJ1-5; 12 nucleotides match TRBD1. Looked up from germline, CDR1 is MNHNS and CDR2 is SASEGT. With 5 bases clipped from V and 9 bases from J, the junction kept 8 bases outside the gene matches. The CDR3 length is 15 residues. Here the CDR3 DNA reads TGTGCCAGCAGTACGGGACAGGGGGCAGGATGGCCCCAGCATTTT. Translated: CASSTGQGAGWPQHF.

The chain carries TRBV29-1 and TRBJ2-7; unclear D gene. The CDR3 extends over 13 amino acids. The V and J ends lost 2 bases and 8 bases respectively, with 16 bases between them. Germline CDR1 reads SQVTM; CDR2 reads ANQGSEA. The CDR3 nucleotides are TGCAGCGTTGAAACCCTGCTTGGGATAAAGCAGTACTTC. This codes for CSVETLLGIKQYF.

This clonotype turned up a few times. The chain is built from TRBV20-1 and TRBJ1-1, with a possible D match to TRBD1 (5 bases). Germline CDR1 reads DFQATT; CDR2 reads SNEGSKA (reference sequence). V lost 5 bases, J lost 5 bases, and 18 bases lay in between. This CDR3 spans 14 amino acids. This CDR3 reads CSAPDFRVRTEAFF. In DNA, the CDR3 is TGCAGTGCTCCCGACTTCAGGGTGAGGACTGAAGCTTTCTTT.

This chain links TRBV20-1 with TRBJ2-3, with D possibly matching TRBD1 (6 bases). With 1 base removed from V and 6 bases from J, the gap between germline ends came to 17 bases. The CDR3 runs 15 residues. Germline CDR1 is DFQATT and CDR2 is SNEGSKA (reference sequence). DNA for the CDR3: TGCAGTGCTAGAGTTATCTGGGGACAAGCGGATACGCAGTATTTT. Its protein is CSARVIWGQADTQYF.

The chain combines TRBV10-3 with TRBJ2-3; 10 nucleotides line up with TRBD2. The CDR3 contains 17 residues. Germline V gives CDR1 ENHRY, CDR2 SYGVKD. J gave up 2 bases and V 4 bases, and 9 bases lay outside the gene matches. The CDR3: CAISGSGTSDHTDTQYF. CDR3 bases: TGTGCCATCAGTGGATCGGGGACTAGCGACCACACAGATACGCAGTATTTT.

The chain couples TRBV5-6 to TRBJ2-5; D remains unclear. The CDR3 has 13 amino acids. V gave up 3 bases and J gave up 5 bases, with 11 bases separating them. Per the germline V gene, CDR1 is SGHDT and CDR2 is YYEEEE. The CDR3 loop reads CASSSQMWETQYF. The CDR3 DNA reads TGTGCCAGCAGCTCCCAAATGTGGGAGACCCAGTACTTC. The entire variable domain, with the rest obtained from reference TRBV5-6 and TRBJ2-5, is as follows: DAGVTQSPTHLIKTRGQQVTLRCSPKSGHDTVSWYQQALGQGPQFIFQYYEEEERQRGNFPDRFSGHQFPNYSSELNVNALLLGDSALYLCASSSQMWETQYFGPGTRLLVL.

The chain carries TRBV6-6 and TRBJ1-5, with 8 positions matching TRBD1. J was trimmed by 0 bases and V by 6 bases; bases with no gene match: 7. Germline V gives CDR1 MNHNY, CDR2 SVGAGI (reference sequence). The CDR3 has 16 residues. CDR3 residues: CASSLDRGNSNQPQHF. DNA of the CDR3: TGTGCCAGCAGCCTAGACAGGGGTAATAGCAATCAGCCCCAGCATTTT.

The genes are TRBV4-3 and TRBJ2-5; TRBD2 agrees at 8 bases. The V and J ends lost 1 base and 3 bases, in that order; junction bases with no gene match: 13. Germline CDR1 is LGHNA and CDR2 is YSLEER. The CDR3 covers 18 residues. The CDR3 sequence is CASSQVFGRGLLKETQYF. In nucleotides, the CDR3 is TGCGCCAGCAGCCAAGTATTCGGGAGGGGACTCCTTAAAGAGACCCAGTACTTC.

This rearrangement joins TRBV7-2 to TRBJ1-2; D remains ambiguous. The germline CDR1 and CDR2 sequences are SGHTA and FQGNSA. The CDR3 length is 12 residues. V was trimmed by 1 base and J by 7 bases, leaving 7 bases between them. This CDR3 reads CASSLVEGGYTF. The CDR3 region has the DNA TGTGCCAGCAGCTTAGTTGAGGGTGGCTACACCTTC.

This clonotype was found many times. The gene calls are TRBV20-1 and TRBJ1-5, with 7 bases lining up with TRBD1. CDR3 length: 16 residues. In germline, CDR1 is DFQATT, CDR2 SNEGSKA (reference sequence). J was trimmed by 5 bases and V by 0 bases; bases with no gene match: 10. The CDR3 sequence is CSARDARQGGDQPQHF. Here the CDR3 DNA reads TGCAGTGCTAGAGATGCGCGGCAGGGGGGAGATCAGCCCCAGCATTTT.

This clonotype was detected ten times or more. The CDR3 nucleotides read TGTGCCAGCAGTTACCAGACAGGACAAACCAACTATGGCTACACCTTC. Its protein is CASSYQTGQTNYGYTF. V gene TRBV6-2 or TRBV6-3 combines with J gene TRBJ1-2, with D perhaps matching TRBD1 (6 bases). The germline V and J ends were trimmed by 2 bases and 2 bases, with 15 bases remaining between them. Germline-derived CDR1 and CDR2 are MNHEY and SVGEGT. The CDR3 totals 16 residues.

With respect to this clonotype: The junction does not match germline at one end; this may be a read error. The J gene is TRBJ2-1, the V gene TRBV19, with TRBD2 matching over 7 bases. Germline-derived CDR1 and CDR2 are LNHDA and SQIVND (reference sequence). This CDR3 has 12 residues. The CDR3 loop reads CASGMGGIEQFF. The CDR3 coding sequence is TGTGCCAGTGGTATGGGAGGGATTGAGCAGTTCTTC. Supplemented by reference TRBV19 and TRBJ2-1, the full variable domain reads DGGITQSPKYLFRKEGQNVTLSCEQNLNHDAMYWYRQDPGQGLRLIYYSQIVNDFQKGDIAEGYSVSREKKESFPLTVTSAQKNPTAFYLCASGMGGIEQFFGPGTRLTVL.

The chain couples TRBV20-1 to TRBJ1-2, with a possible D match to TRBD1 (6 bases). CDR3 length: 16 residues. Per the germline V gene, CDR1 is DFQATT and CDR2 is SNEGSKA (reference sequence). Between the trimmed V and J ends, which lost 3 bases and 7 bases, there was a span of 24 bases. CDR3 nucleotide sequence: TGCAGTGCTAGTCGTACGGGGGCGAGGTCGGATGGTGGCTACACCTTC. This sequence encodes CSASRTGARSDGGYTF.

The chain has TRBV7-2 and TRBJ2-2; TRBD2 might be the D (5 bases). V dropped 1 base and J dropped 1 base, with 7 bases sitting between them. The CDR3 covers 15 residues. Germline CDR1 reads SGHTA; CDR2 reads FQGNSA. The CDR3 DNA follows: TGTGCCAGCAGCTTAGATGCGGGGAACACCGGGGAGCTGTTTTTT. It encodes CASSLDAGNTGELFF.

This clonotype was counted many times. The chain carries TRBV7-3 and TRBJ1-1; TRBD1 agrees at 7 bases. J lost 0 bases, V lost 2 bases, and 3 bases had no gene match. Germline loops: CDR1 SGHTA, CDR2 FQGTGA. The CDR3 has 15 amino acids. CDR3 sequence (DNA): TGTGCCAGCAGCTTAGAGGGACAGCTGAACACTGAAGCTTTCTTT. Translated, it gives CASSLEGQLNTEAFF. Complete variable domain (other parts from reference TRBV7-3 and TRBJ1-1): GAGVSQTPSNKVTEKGKYVELRCDPISGHTALYWYRQSLGQGPEFLIYFQGTGAADDSGLPNDRFFAVRPEGSVSTLKIQRTERGDSAVYLCASSLEGQLNTEAFFGQGTRLTVV.

The chain couples TRBV9 to TRBJ2-3; D gene uncertain. Germline-derived CDR1 and CDR2 are SGDLS and YYNGEE. This CDR3 comprises 14 residues. Trimming removed 1 base at V and 3 bases at J, with 9 bases between. The CDR3 DNA is TGTGCCAGCAGCGTACGGGTCGGTACAGATACGCAGTATTTT. Translating gives CASSVRVGTDTQYF.

This clonotype has only a few counts. The V call is TRBV9, the J call TRBJ2-2, with a tentative D call TRBD1 (6 bases). There are 16 residues in the CDR3. The V gene's germline CDR1 is SGDLS and CDR2 YYNGEE. V lost 0 bases to trimming and J lost 7 bases, with 16 bases between them. Written as DNA, the CDR3 is TGTGCCAGCAGCGTAGAACCCCGAACAGGGAGCGGGGAGCTGTTTTTT. Amino acids: CASSVEPRTGSGELFF.

This clonotype was found many times. The gene calls are TRBV5-1 and TRBJ1-5, with 8 positions matching TRBD1. This CDR3 region has 15 residues. V was clipped by 6 bases and J by 2 bases; unmatched bases: 7. Germline V CDR1 and CDR2: SGHRS, YFSETQ. This CDR3 reads CASKTGVGGNQPQHF. The DNA of the CDR3 is TGCGCCAGCAAGACAGGGGTAGGTGGCAATCAGCCCCAGCATTTT. The full variable domain, completed using reference TRBV5-1 and TRBJ1-5, is KAGVTQTPRYLIKTRGQQVTLSCSPISGHRSVSWYQQTPGQGLQFLFEYFSETQRNKGNFPGRFSGRQFSNSRSEMNVSTLELGDSALYLCASKTGVGGNQPQHFGDGTRLSIL.

This clonotype was detected a few times. V gene TRBV20-1 combines with J gene TRBJ1-2; 10 bases match TRBD1. The V gene's germline CDR1 is DFQATT and CDR2 SNEGSKA (reference sequence). The CDR3 is 16 residues long. V lost 6 bases and J lost 3; bases outside the gene matches: 13. In DNA, the CDR3 is TGCAGTGCGCCTCGGGACAGGGGTAGTCGTTACTATGGCTACACCTTC. As protein: CSAPRDRGSRYYGYTF.

The V call is TRBV20-1, the J call TRBJ1-1; perhaps TRBD1 as D (5 bases). This CDR3 contains 14 residues. From germline, CDR1 is DFQATT and CDR2 SNEGSKA (reference sequence). Deletions cut 1 base from V and 1 base from J, with 10 bases between. For the CDR3, the DNA is TGCAGTGCTAGAGGGGGCGGGAGGAACACTGAAGCTTTCTTT. Protein: CSARGGGRNTEAFF.

This clonotype showed up just a few times. V is TRBV4-3 and J is TRBJ1-1; D is undetermined. In germline, CDR1 is LGHNA, CDR2 YSLEER. This CDR3 is built from 14 residues. Deletions cut 0 bases from V and 8 bases from J, with 13 bases between. The CDR3: CASSQDSGPGEAFF. In DNA form, the CDR3 reads TGCGCCAGCAGCCAAGATTCGGGCCCGGGGGAAGCTTTCTTT.

This clonotype came up many times. The chain joins TRBV14 to TRBJ1-5; D call uncertain. Germline V gives CDR1 SGHDN, CDR2 FVKESK. Trimming pared 6 bases from V and 6 bases from J, leaving 9 bases between. This CDR3 is 12 amino acids long. This CDR3 is CASSRSAQPQHF. The CDR3 DNA is TGTGCCAGCAGTCGGTCGGCTCAGCCCCAGCATTTT.

This clonotype was detected only a few times. V usage is TRBV6-1 and J usage is TRBJ1-1; 9 bases align to TRBD1. Per germline, CDR1 MNHNS and CDR2 SASEGT. The CDR3 covers 16 residues. After removal of 7 bases from V and 4 bases from J, the junction contained 13 bases not matched to a gene. As DNA, the CDR3 is TGTGCCAGCACCCCGGGGACAGGGCAGGGAGGCACTGAAGCTTTCTTT. It translates to CASTPGTGQGGTEAFF.

This clonotype turned up a few times. The V gene is TRBV7-4, the J gene TRBJ2-1, with D unclear. V lost 5 bases to trimming and J lost 0 bases, with 11 bases between them. The CDR3 spans 15 residues. Germline CDR1 is SGHVT and CDR2 is SQSDAQ. The CDR3 nucleotides are TGTGCCAGCAGCACACCGGGTTGCTCCTACAATGAGCAGTTCTTC. Translating gives CASSTPGCSYNEQFF.

This clonotype has a handful of counts. This rearrangement joins TRBV10-3 to TRBJ2-1; the D gene is possibly TRBD1 (6 bases). CDR1 is ENHRY, CDR2 SYGVKD, per germline. The CDR3 length is 15 residues. Trimming removed 0 bases at V and 3 bases at J, with 9 bases between. The CDR3 DNA is TGTGCCATCAGTGAGTCGATAGGGGGCTACAATGAGCAGTTCTTC. As protein: CAISESIGGYNEQFF.

This chain joins TRBV9 and TRBJ2-5; 7 bases align to TRBD2. V lost 0 bases and J lost 5; bases outside the gene matches: 7. The CDR3 is 15 residues long. The germline gives CDR1 SGDLS, CDR2 YYNGEE. In nucleotides, the CDR3 is TGTGCCAGCAGCGTAGGCGGGAGCAAGCGGGAGACCCAGTACTTC. Amino acid sequence: CASSVGGSKRETQYF.

V usage is TRBV2 and J usage is TRBJ1-4; unclear D gene. The CDR3 length is 15 residues. Trimming stripped 7 bases from V and 0 bases from J, with 12 bases between. CDR1 is SNHLY and CDR2 is FYNNEI in the germline V gene. The CDR3 DNA reads TGTGCCAGCATCAAGAGGGTTACAACTAATGAAAAACTGTTTTTT. Translation: CASIKRVTTNEKLFF.

This clonotype was picked up a small number of times. The chain links TRBV29-1 to TRBJ2-3; D uncertain. The CDR3 runs 13 residues. The V gene's germline CDR1 is SQVTM and CDR2 ANQGSEA. Here the CDR3 reads CSTKFPSTDTQYF. The CDR3 DNA follows: TGCAGTACAAAGTTCCCTAGCACAGATACGCAGTATTTT.